This T cell receptor (beta chain) was captured by sequencing in a study of CD8+ T cells in alopecia areata. Overall study: Skin from approximately 6-13-month-old C3H/HeJ graft donors with spontaneous alopecia went to roughly 6-10-week-old female C3H/HeJ mice.

Findings and limits, study-wide: TCR sharing across patients was less clear than in mice, possibly HLA-related. Resident alphabeta T cells of normal skin are also sequenced in scalp samples. Normal scalp had lower clonality than lesional scalp, with alopecia totalis/universalis lesions showing this most strongly.

RNA was isolated and reverse transcribed to cDNA, the sequencing template. Profiled with immunoSEQ multiplex PCR; TCRdb holds only in-frame clones, not every one. The sample presents more than 1,500 clones, none singletons. V lost 4 bases to trimming and J lost 3 bases; unmatched junction nucleotides: 3. This CDR3 has 14 residues. CDR1 and CDR2 from the germline V gene are NNHNN and SYGAGS (reference sequence). As to this clone: Its antigen is as yet unknown. The genes and germline here are from mouse. The CDR3 end falls 4 residues outside the read, so it is completed with the germline J gene.

The genes are TRBV13-2 and TRBJ2-2; TRBD1 agrees at 7 bases. What was sequenced was skin. The sequence was collected from a C3H/HeJ mouse with alopecia areata. Mouse strain MHC haplotype: H2-k. The DNA read from the CDR3 is TGTGCCAGCGGTCACAGGGGAGACACCGGG. Its protein is CASGHRGDTG. The whole CDR3 region reads CASGHRGDTGQLYF.